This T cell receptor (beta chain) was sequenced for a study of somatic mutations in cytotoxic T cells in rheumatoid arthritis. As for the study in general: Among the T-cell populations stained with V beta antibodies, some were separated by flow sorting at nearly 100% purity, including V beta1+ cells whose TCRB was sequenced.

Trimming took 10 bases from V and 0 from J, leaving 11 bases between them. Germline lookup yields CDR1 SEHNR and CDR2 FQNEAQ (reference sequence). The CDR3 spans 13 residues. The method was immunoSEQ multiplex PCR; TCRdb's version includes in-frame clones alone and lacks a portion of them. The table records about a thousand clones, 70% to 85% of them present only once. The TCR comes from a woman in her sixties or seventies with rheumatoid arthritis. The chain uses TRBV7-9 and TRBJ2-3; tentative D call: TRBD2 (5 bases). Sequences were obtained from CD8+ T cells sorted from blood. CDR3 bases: TGTGCCACCCGGACTCCTAGCACAGATACGCAGTATTTT. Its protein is CATRTPSTDTQYF.